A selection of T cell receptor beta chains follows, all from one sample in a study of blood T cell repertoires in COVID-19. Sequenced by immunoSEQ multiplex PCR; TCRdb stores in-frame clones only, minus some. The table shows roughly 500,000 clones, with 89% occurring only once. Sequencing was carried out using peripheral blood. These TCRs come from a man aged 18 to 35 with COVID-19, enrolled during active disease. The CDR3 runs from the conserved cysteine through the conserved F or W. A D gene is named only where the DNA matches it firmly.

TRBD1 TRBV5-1 CASSKTGGLNSPLHF
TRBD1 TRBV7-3 CASSLTGNGNTIYF
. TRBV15 CATSRDGEGRNGYTF
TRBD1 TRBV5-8 CASSLTTGGGNEQFF
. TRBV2 CASSGGPMNYGYTF
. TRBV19 CASSVQGPDTQYF
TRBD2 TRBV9 CASSLSGSSYNEQFF
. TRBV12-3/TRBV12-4 CASSAPVRDTQYF
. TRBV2 CASSDWQGLVYNEQFF
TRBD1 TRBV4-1 CASSQVWDRGQGEQYF
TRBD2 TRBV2 CASSAERGVGYEQYF
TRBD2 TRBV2 CASRKREGPFYNEQFF
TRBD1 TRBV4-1 CASSQGIGGADTQYF
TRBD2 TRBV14 CASSHLPFSGSMVDNEQFF
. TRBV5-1 CASSLASGAGELFF
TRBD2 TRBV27 CASSFRSGRADSDTQYF
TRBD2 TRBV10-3 CAIRSGLAGVYEQYF
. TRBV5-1 CASSPLRTGQRTGELFF
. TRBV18 CASSPPQAITGELFF
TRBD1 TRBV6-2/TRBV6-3 CASSRDRVNNEQFF
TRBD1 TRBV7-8 CASSSTGTGGVGKNIQYF
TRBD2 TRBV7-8 CASTPEGLAVSYEQYF
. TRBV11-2 CASSLSGTLVGETQYF
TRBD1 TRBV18 CASSLTPPSRDSTYGYTF
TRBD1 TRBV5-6 CASSRNRDRGRDNSPLHF
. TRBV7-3 CASSPSSVGEQFF
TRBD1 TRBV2 CARGTENTGELFF
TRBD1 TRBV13 CASSPGQGADEQFF
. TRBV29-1 CSVDPYWGRSYNEQFF
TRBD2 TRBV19 CASSILAGVDTGELFF
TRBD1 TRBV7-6 CASSPGQGAEQYF
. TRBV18 CASSPPDGGRNEQYF
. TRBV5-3 CARSFPPTLPGELFF
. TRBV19 CASSSGREETQYF
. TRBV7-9 CASSLGSGDSTDTQYF
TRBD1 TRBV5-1 CASSADRDRSGYNEQFF
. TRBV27 CASSSTGEQFF
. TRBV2 CASSAAGLGNSPLHF
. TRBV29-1 CSVVRGVDTEAFF
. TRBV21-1 CASSKDPGQGPEAFF
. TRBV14 CASSLSVGDTEAFF
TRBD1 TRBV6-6 CASPPGQNTDTQYF
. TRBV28 CAGSSGRGYEQYF
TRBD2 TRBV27 CASGLAITGELFF
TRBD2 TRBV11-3 CASSKTAGANNEQFF
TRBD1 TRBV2 CASKQQGGGEKLFF